One and the same sample provided the 14 T cell receptor beta chains below, sequenced in a study of cytomegalovirus exposure and HLA in healthy donors. The PCR had 60 Vbeta and 13 Jbeta primers. Sequencing was performed with immunoSEQ multiplex PCR; in TCRdb, only in-frame clones are kept and a portion is missing. The sample data list fewer than 100,000 clones. Sequenced input: PBMCs. These receptors all come from a middle-aged man in good health and CMV-seronegative.

This chain joins TRBV5-6 and TRBJ2-1, with 7 bases matching TRBD1. In germline, CDR1 is SGHDT, CDR2 YYEEEE. Trimming took 2 bases from V and 5 from J; bases not matched to a gene: 7. This CDR3 is 15 amino acids long. CDR3 sequence: CASSFFVTGDNEQFF. The CDR3 nucleotides read TGTGCCAGCAGCTTTTTTGTAACAGGGGACAATGAGCAGTTCTTC.

The chain has TRBV15 and TRBJ2-3, with no clear D. This CDR3 contains 13 residues. Germline CDR1 is LNHNV and CDR2 is YYDKDF (reference sequence). V lost 8 bases, J lost 5 bases, and 14 bases lay in between. This CDR3 reads CATAARSQDTQYF. Here the CDR3 DNA reads TGTGCCACCGCGGCTCGATCTCAAGATACGCAGTATTTT.

CDR3: CASSLVGGAVAFF. CDR3 DNA: TGTGCCAGCAGCTTGGTAGGCGGGGCTGTAGCTTTCTTT. The rearrangement uses TRBV5-6 and TRBJ1-1, with D possibly being TRBD1 (5 bases). The CDR3 covers 13 residues. The germline CDR1 and CDR2 sequences are SGHDT and YYEEEE. Deletions cut 0 bases from V and 10 bases from J, with 13 bases between.

The V gene is TRBV2, the J gene TRBJ1-6, with D maybe TRBD1 (6 bases). CDR3 size: 13 residues. The V gene's germline CDR1 is SNHLY and CDR2 FYNNEI. Trimming removed 10 bases at V and 4 bases at J, with 11 bases between. The CDR3 DNA reads as TGTGCCACCACACAGGGATATAATTCACCCCTCCACTTT. Translated: CATTQGYNSPLHF.

The chain combines TRBV5-1 with TRBJ1-2; no firm D call. V lost 0 bases and J 4 bases, leaving 7 bases between the germline ends. The CDR3 consists of 13 residues. The germline CDR1 and CDR2 sequences are SGHRS and YFSETQ. CDR3 DNA: TGCGCCAGCAGCTTGGAAGACTCCTATGGCTACACCTTC. It encodes CASSLEDSYGYTF.

Concerning this clone: A junction end diverges from the germline sequence, so it may reflect a read error. The rearrangement uses TRBV2 and TRBJ2-1; no clear D. The CDR3 is made up of 13 amino acids. In germline, CDR1 is SNHLY, CDR2 FYNNEI. In DNA, the CDR3 is TGTGCCAGCAGTGAAATGGCTTACAATGAACAGTTCTTC. It encodes CASSEMAYNEQFF.

The chain uses TRBV5-1 and TRBJ2-3; a weak D match, TRBD2 (5 bases). The germline CDR1 and CDR2 sequences are SGHRS and YFSETQ. The CDR3 runs to 13 residues. The V gene lost 4 bases and the J gene lost 6 bases, with 12 bases spanning the gap. CDR3 in DNA: TGCGCCAGCAGCAGAAGCAGAGGGGATACGCAGTATTTT. Its protein product is CASSRSRGDTQYF.

This chain links TRBV5-1 with TRBJ1-2; unclear D gene. The V and J ends lost 4 bases and 0 bases respectively, with 10 bases between them. The CDR3 contains 14 residues. Per the germline V gene, CDR1 is SGHRS and CDR2 is YFSETQ. The CDR3 DNA sequence: TGCGCCAGCAGCCTGAGGTTCGCTAACTATGGCTACACCTTC. Encoded protein: CASSLRFANYGYTF.

The chain's CDR3 is CASRLGTGDTGELFF. The CDR3 nucleotides read TGTGCCAGCAGACTCGGGACAGGGGACACCGGGGAGCTGTTTTTT. V and J are TRBV21-1 and TRBJ2-2; TRBD1, the table's D call, lacks a check against the DNA. TRBV21-1 is flagged as a pseudogene. This CDR3 has 15 amino acids.

J is TRBJ1-1 and V is TRBV6-1, with 9 bases fitting TRBD1. The germline gives CDR1 MNHNS, CDR2 SASEGT. This CDR3 is built from 15 residues. V lost 5 bases to trimming and J lost 4 bases; unmatched junction nucleotides: 8. The CDR3 spells CASSRESTGGTEAFF. The CDR3 coding sequence is TGTGCCAGCAGTCGCGAATCGACAGGGGGCACTGAAGCTTTCTTT.

This chain joins TRBV8-2 and TRBJ1-1; the table's D gene call, TRBD1, was not cross checked with the DNA. TRBV8-2 is tagged as a pseudogene. This CDR3 has 16 amino acids. Written as DNA, the CDR3 is TGTGGCAGTGACATACGTAGACACTCTGTCGACACTGAAGCTTTCTTT. Translated: CGSDIRRHSVDTEAFF.

The gene calls are TRBV9 and TRBJ1-2; D is unclear. Germline V gene data show CDR1 as SGDLS and CDR2 as YYNGEE. There are 14 residues in the CDR3. The germline V and J ends were trimmed by 0 bases and 7 bases, with 13 bases remaining between them. The CDR3 reads CASSVAAQISGYTF. The CDR3 DNA reads TGTGCCAGCAGCGTAGCTGCACAGATTTCTGGCTACACCTTC.

J is TRBJ1-5 and V is TRBV30, with 7 nucleotides matching TRBD1. The length of the CDR3 is 13 residues. The germline CDR1 and CDR2 sequences are GTSNPN and SVGIG (reference sequence). V trimming: 2 bases; J trimming: 7 bases; junction bases outside the gene matches: 5. The CDR3: CAWSTGALQPQHF. The CDR3 nucleotides read TGTGCCTGGAGTACAGGGGCCTTACAGCCCCAGCATTTT.

The chain is built from TRBV27 and TRBJ1-4; 7 bases match TRBD1. The CDR3 has 17 residues. V lost 5 bases to trimming and J lost 0 bases; unmatched junction nucleotides: 9. Germline values: CDR1 MNHEY, CDR2 SMNVEV (reference sequence). The CDR3 sequence is CASSQTGDRTTNEKLFF. The CDR3 DNA follows: TGTGCCAGCAGTCAAACAGGGGACCGGACAACTAATGAAAAACTGTTTTTT.